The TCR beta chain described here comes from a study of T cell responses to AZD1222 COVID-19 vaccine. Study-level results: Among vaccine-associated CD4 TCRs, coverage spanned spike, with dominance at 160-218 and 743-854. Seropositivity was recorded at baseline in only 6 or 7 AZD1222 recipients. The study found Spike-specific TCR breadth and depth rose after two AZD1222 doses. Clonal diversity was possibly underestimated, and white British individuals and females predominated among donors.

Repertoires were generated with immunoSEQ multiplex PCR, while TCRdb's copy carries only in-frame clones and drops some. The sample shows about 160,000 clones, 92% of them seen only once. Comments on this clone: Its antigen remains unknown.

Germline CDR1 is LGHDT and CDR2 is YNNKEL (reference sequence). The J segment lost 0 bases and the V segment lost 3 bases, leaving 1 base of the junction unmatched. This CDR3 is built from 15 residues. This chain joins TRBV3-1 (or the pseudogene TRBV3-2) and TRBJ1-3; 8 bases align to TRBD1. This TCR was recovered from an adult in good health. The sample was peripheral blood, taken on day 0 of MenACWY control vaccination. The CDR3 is CASSHGTGSGNTIYF. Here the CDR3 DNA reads TGTGCCAGCAGCCACGGGACAGGCTCTGGAAACACCATATATTTT.